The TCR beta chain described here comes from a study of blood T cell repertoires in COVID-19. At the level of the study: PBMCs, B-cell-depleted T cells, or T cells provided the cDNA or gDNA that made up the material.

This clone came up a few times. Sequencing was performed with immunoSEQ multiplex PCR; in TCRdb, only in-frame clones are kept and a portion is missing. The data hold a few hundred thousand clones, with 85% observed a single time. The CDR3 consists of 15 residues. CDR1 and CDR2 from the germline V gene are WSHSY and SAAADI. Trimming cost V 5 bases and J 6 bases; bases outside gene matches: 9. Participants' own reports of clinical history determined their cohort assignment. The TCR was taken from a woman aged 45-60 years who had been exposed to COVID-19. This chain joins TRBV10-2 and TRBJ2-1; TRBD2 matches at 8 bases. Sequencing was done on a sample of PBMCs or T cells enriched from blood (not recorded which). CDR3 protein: CASSLERGGLNEQFF. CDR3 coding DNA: TGCGCCAGCAGTTTAGAACGGGGGGGCCTCAATGAGCAGTTCTTC.